A selection of T cell receptor beta chains follows, all from one sample in a study of blood T cells in healthy people across ages. TCRdb re-called the 5' RACE reads with MiXCR, one entry per CDR3 protein. Among over a million distinct CDR3 sequences listed, 40% to 50% were seen once. The sequenced sample consisted of blood. The receptors derive from a woman in her sixties in good health. CDR3s include the opening cysteine and the closing phenylalanine or tryptophan. The D gene is left open where the match is weak. Size is stated for part of the rows, as once, few or many counts, or as a class when the clone is expanded.

j_call	clone_size	v_call	d_call	cdr3_aa	cdr3_nt
TRBJ2-7	few	TRBV13	-	CASSPRARNYEQYF	TGTGCTAGCAGCCCGCGGGCCCGAAACTACGAGCAGTACTTC
TRBJ2-6	few	TRBV10-3	-	CAIRGGEGLSGANVLTF	TGTGCCATCCGAGGAGGGGAAGGTCTCTCTGGGGCCAACGTCCTGACTTTC
TRBJ1-2	-	TRBV19	-	CASEDYSYGYTF	TGTGCGAGCGAGGACTACAGCTATGGCTACACCTTC
TRBJ2-7	few	TRBV11-2	-	CASSLSISAISYEQYF	TGTGCCAGCAGCTTATCTATTAGCGCGATCTCCTACGAGCAGTACTTC
TRBJ2-1	few	TRBV29-1	TRBD2	CSVEASGRAYNEQFF	TGCAGCGTTGAGGCTAGCGGGAGGGCCTACAATGAGCAGTTCTTC
TRBJ2-7	once	TRBV6-1	-	CASSEMWGGQYF	TGTGCCAGCAGTGAAATGTGGGGAGGCCAGTACTTC
TRBJ1-2	once	TRBV20-1	TRBD1	CSASRDPGQFPLGDYGYTF	TGCAGTGCTAGTCGCGATCCGGGACAGTTCCCCCTTGGAGACTATGGCTACACCTTC
TRBJ2-5	-	TRBV25-1	-	CASKGQSQETQYF	TGTGCCAGCAAAGGACAGTCACAAGAGACCCAGTACTTC
TRBJ1-5	few	TRBV12-3/TRBV12-4	-	CASSTTHSNQPQHF	TGTGCCAGCAGCACCACTCATAGCAATCAGCCCCAGCATTTT
TRBJ2-5	-	TRBV28	TRBD2	CASTPMGGSWTQYF	TGTGCCAGCACCCCGATGGGCGGGAGCTGGACCCAGTACTTC
TRBJ2-1	-	TRBV27	TRBD2	CASSLSGTSGPYNEQFF	TGTGCCAGCAGTTTATCCGGGACTAGCGGGCCCTACAATGAGCAGTTCTTC
TRBJ2-7	few	TRBV5-1	TRBD1	CASSSSGTGYEQYF	TGCGCCAGCAGCTCTTCCGGGACAGGTTACGAGCAGTACTTC
TRBJ2-1	few	TRBV6-5	-	CASSFDPPQENEQFF	TGTGCCAGCAGTTTCGACCCGCCTCAGGAGAATGAGCAGTTCTTC
TRBJ2-7	few	TRBV5-1	-	CASSSLEAYEQYF	TGCGCCAGCAGCTCTCTAGAAGCCTACGAGCAGTACTTC
TRBJ2-7	-	TRBV13	TRBD2	CAGSQRERVYNEQYF	TGTGCCGGCAGCCAGCGGGAGCGGGTTTACAATGAGCAGTACTTC
TRBJ2-7	few	TRBV6-2/TRBV6-3	-	CATQGGYYEQYF	TGTGCCACCCAGGGTGGATACTACGAGCAGTACTTC
TRBJ2-5	-	TRBV6-6	TRBD1	CANSQGAIQETQYF	TGTGCCAACAGTCAGGGGGCCATCCAAGAGACCCAGTACTTC
TRBJ2-3	-	TRBV12-5	-	CASGDSGGYTDTQYF	TGTGCTAGTGGGGATAGTGGGGGTTACACAGATACGCAGTATTTT
TRBJ1-5	once	TRBV2	-	CASSEPANQPQHF	TGTGCCAGCAGTGAACCAGCTAATCAGCCCCAGCATTTT
TRBJ2-1	-	TRBV7-8	TRBD2	CASSLGVAGGPTGQFF	TGTGCCAGCAGCTTAGGGGTAGCGGGAGGCCCTACCGGGCAGTTCTTC
TRBJ2-1	few	TRBV12-3/TRBV12-4	TRBD2	CASRRDYSDNEQFF	TGTGCCAGCCGACGGGACTATTCGGACAATGAGCAGTTCTTC
TRBJ2-1	few	TRBV7-9	TRBD1	CASSLAGQIEQFF	TGTGCCAGCAGCTTAGCGGGACAGATTGAGCAGTTCTTC
TRBJ1-3	-	TRBV29-1	-	CSVETGNTIYF	TGCAGCGTCGAAACGGGAAACACCATATATTTT